A single sample gave rise to the 23 T cell receptor beta chains below, sequenced in a study of T cell responses to AZD1222 COVID-19 vaccine (dated by TCRdb to about 2021). The time point label for this specimen denotes: about 28 days (+/-7) after the second vaccine dose. Library prep was done by the immunoSEQ multiplex PCR assay. TCRdb took over this immuneACCESS table, retaining in-frame rearrangements with V and J assigned. Such tables are incomplete; in checked studies, under half of the missing clones stem from an unresolved V gene, and the remainder is unexplained. The sample has 100,000 to 150,000 clones on record, roughly 91% of them singletons. Jointly, the top ten make up about 1.1% of the sample. The sequencing used peripheral blood, collected 28 days after the second AZD1222 dose. These receptors all stem from an adult who received the AZD1222 COVID-19 vaccine.

This clone came up once. This chain joins TRBV5-1 and TRBJ1-3; D is uncertain. In germline, CDR1 is SGHRS, CDR2 YFSETQ. The CDR3 spans 15 residues. V lost 0 bases, J lost 2 bases, and 9 bases lay in between. CDR3 in DNA: TGCGCCAGCAGCTTGGAAGGGAGCCCTGGAAACACCATATATTTT. Protein: CASSLEGSPGNTIYF. Full variable domain (remainder filled in from reference TRBV5-1 and TRBJ1-3): KAGVTQTPRYLIKTRGQQVTLSCSPISGHRSVSWYQQTPGQGLQFLFEYFSETQRNKGNFPGRFSGRQFSNSRSEMNVSTLELGDSALYLCASSLEGSPGNTIYFGEGSWLTVV.

V usage is TRBV6-5 and J usage is TRBJ2-7, with D uncertain. This CDR3 comprises 15 residues. Germline CDR1 is MNHEY and CDR2 is SVGAGI. V lost 7 bases and J 4 bases, leaving 20 bases between the germline ends. In DNA form, the CDR3 reads TGTGCCAGCACCCTCGAACATCTAAGGGCTTACGAGCAGTACTTC. Amino acid sequence: CASTLEHLRAYEQYF.

The V gene is TRBV6-1, the J gene TRBJ2-2, with D perhaps matching TRBD2 (6 bases). The V and J ends lost 2 bases and 5 bases respectively, with 15 bases between them. Germline V gene data show CDR1 as MNHNS and CDR2 as SASEGT. This CDR3 is 16 amino acids long. In DNA form, the CDR3 reads TGTGCCAGCAGTGAATCGGGAGTGCGATCGACCGGGGAGCTGTTTTTT. Its protein is CASSESGVRSTGELFF.

The chain recombines TRBV30 with TRBJ1-1, with 8 bases lining up with TRBD1. Germline V gives CDR1 GTSNPN, CDR2 SVGIG (reference sequence). V lost 4 bases, J lost 3 bases, and 4 bases stayed unmatched. The CDR3 runs 13 residues. CDR3 DNA: TGTGCCTGGACAGGGGGCATGGACACTGAAGCTTTCTTT. This encodes CAWTGGMDTEAFF.

This sequence joins TRBV19 and TRBJ1-5, with D unresolved. V was clipped by 2 bases and J by 0 bases, with 8 bases between them. The V gene's germline CDR1 is LNHDA and CDR2 SQIVND (reference sequence). The CDR3 runs to 15 residues. The CDR3 loop is CASSISRFSNQPQHF. DNA of the CDR3: TGTGCCAGTAGTATATCCAGGTTTAGCAATCAGCCCCAGCATTTT.

The gene calls are TRBV6-1 and TRBJ1-6; D remains ambiguous. There are 15 residues in the CDR3. Between the trimmed V and J ends, which lost 2 bases and 7 bases, there was a span of 12 bases. Germline CDR1 reads MNHNS; CDR2 reads SASEGT. The CDR3 region has the DNA TGTGCCAGCAGTGAAATGGAGGGAGACAATTCACCCCTCCACTTT. Its translation is CASSEMEGDNSPLHF.

The chain is built from TRBV28 and TRBJ1-6, with 11 bases fitting TRBD1. Unmatched junction bases numbered 3, after V lost 5 bases and J lost 6 bases. The CDR3 runs to 15 residues. CDR1 and CDR2 from the germline V gene are MDHEN and SYDVKM. This chain's CDR3 is CASSRGTGGNSPLHF. The CDR3 coding sequence is TGTGCCAGCAGTCGCGGGACAGGGGGTAATTCACCCCTCCACTTT.

The chain has TRBV5-6 and TRBJ2-7, with 7 bases lining up with TRBD1. CDR1 is SGHDT and CDR2 is YYEEEE in the germline V gene. J lost 4 bases, V lost 4 bases, and 8 bases had no gene match. This CDR3 is 14 amino acids long. The CDR3 nucleotides read TGTGCCAGCAGCAGGGGACAGTTGTCGTACGAGCAGTACTTC. Translated: CASSRGQLSYEQYF.

V is TRBV28 and J is TRBJ1-2, with TRBD1 matching 9 bases. V lost 6 bases, J lost 7 bases, and 9 bases stayed unmatched. CDR1 is MDHEN, CDR2 SYDVKM, per germline. The CDR3 has 14 residues. The CDR3: CASRLTGGISGYTF. The CDR3 DNA follows: TGTGCCAGCAGACTGACAGGGGGAATAAGTGGCTACACCTTC.

This clone has only one observation. The CDR3 bases are TGTGCCAGCAGTTTGCGCAGGGGAGGCTACACCTTC. Protein product: CASSLRRGGYTF. The V gene is TRBV28, the J gene TRBJ1-2; D is perhaps TRBD1 (6 bases). The V and J ends lost 3 bases and 8 bases respectively, with 10 bases between them. The CDR3 totals 12 residues. In germline, CDR1 is MDHEN, CDR2 SYDVKM.

The V call is TRBV7-3, the J call TRBJ2-1; tentative D call: TRBD1 (8 bases). Trimming stripped 1 base from V and 7 bases from J, with 23 bases between. This CDR3 spans 18 amino acids. Germline loops: CDR1 SGHTA, CDR2 FQGTGA. The CDR3 DNA is TGTGCCAGCAGCTTAAAAGGTCAGGGGGCGACTAGCAGGAATGAGCAGTTCTTC. It specifies CASSLKGQGATSRNEQFF.

The gene calls are TRBV7-6 and TRBJ1-6, with 9 bases that match TRBD1. V lost 4 bases, J lost 5 bases, and 3 bases stayed unmatched. CDR3 length: 15 amino acids. Looked up from germline, CDR1 is SGHVS and CDR2 is FNYEAQ. Written as DNA, the CDR3 is TGTGCCAGCAGCTCCGGGACAGGGAATAATTCACCCCTCCACTTT. It specifies CASSSGTGNNSPLHF.

The V gene is TRBV7-2, the J gene TRBJ2-5, with no clear D. Germline CDR1 reads SGHTA; CDR2 reads FQGNSA. The CDR3 is 14 residues long. V was shortened by 3 bases and J by 4 bases, with 12 bases between the two germline ends. The CDR3: CASSFGPAPETQYF. DNA for the CDR3: TGTGCCAGCAGCTTCGGGCCCGCGCCAGAGACCCAGTACTTC.

J is TRBJ1-2 and V is TRBV5-5; D call uncertain. Trimming took 1 base from V and 2 from J, leaving 6 bases between them. Germline loops: CDR1 SGHKS, CDR2 YYEKEE (reference sequence). The CDR3 consists of 13 residues. The CDR3 reads CASSLIGNYGYTF. The CDR3 DNA follows: TGTGCCAGCAGCTTGATCGGGAACTATGGCTACACCTTC. The entire variable domain, with the rest obtained from reference TRBV5-5 and TRBJ1-2, is as follows: DAGVTQSPTHLIKTRGQQVTLRCSPISGHKSVSWYQQVLGQGPQFIFQYYEKEERGRGNFPDRFSARQFPNYSSELNVNALLLGDSALYLCASSLIGNYGYTFGSGTRLTVV.

Worth noting for this clone: The sample carries other DNA sequences with the same CDR3. V and J are TRBV5-1 and TRBJ1-1, with a possible D match to TRBD1 (5 bases). CDR1 SGHRS and CDR2 YFSETQ come from the germline V gene. The CDR3 is 13 residues long. The ends were cut back, 3 bases at V and 0 bases at J, with 6 bases in the middle. In DNA, the CDR3 is TGCGCCAGCAGCTCAGGGCTGAACACTGAAGCTTTCTTT. It yields the protein CASSSGLNTEAFF.

The chain is built from TRBV11-3 and TRBJ2-3, with D maybe TRBD2 (5 bases). The V end lost 5 bases, the J end lost 5 bases, and 11 bases lay between the germline ends. Germline CDR1 and CDR2: SGHNT and YENEEA. This CDR3 spans 13 amino acids. The DNA of the CDR3 is TGTGCCAGCAGCCCCCGGACTGGAGATACGCAGTATTTT. Amino acid sequence: CASSPRTGDTQYF.

The chain carries TRBV6-5 and TRBJ1-2; D ambiguous. This CDR3 has 14 residues. V lost 2 bases, J lost 8 bases, and 15 bases lay in between. The germline gives CDR1 MNHEY, CDR2 SVGAGI. CDR3 region: CASSYNRPGGGYTF. The CDR3 bases are TGTGCCAGCAGTTACAATCGACCGGGAGGGGGCTACACCTTC.

The chain links TRBV19 to TRBJ1-5; D remains unclear. CDR3 size: 13 residues. V lost 4 bases and J 4 bases, leaving 8 bases between the germline ends. Germline V CDR1 and CDR2: LNHDA, SQIVND (reference sequence). The DNA of the CDR3 is TGTGCCAGTAGTAGAGACGAAAATCAGCCCCAGCATTTT. Its translation: CASSRDENQPQHF.

The chain couples TRBV19 to TRBJ1-2; D is uncertain. Trimming removed 5 bases from V and 8 bases from J, with 21 bases in between. Germline CDR1 reads LNHDA; CDR2 reads SQIVND (reference sequence). The CDR3 totals 15 residues. The DNA of the CDR3 is TGTGCCAGTAGTGCGTCGGGAACCTTAGGAGGGGGCTACACCTTC. It yields the protein CASSASGTLGGGYTF.

This chain connects TRBV5-1 to TRBJ1-5; perhaps TRBD1 as D (5 bases). Trimming left V 4 bases short and J 8 bases short, with 16 bases between. Germline CDR1 SGHRS, CDR2 YFSETQ. The CDR3 is made up of 14 amino acids. This chain's CDR3 is CASSTDGTGEPQHF. The DNA for the CDR3 is TGCGCCAGCAGCACCGACGGGACGGGCGAGCCCCAGCATTTT. The whole variable domain, filled in from reference TRBV5-1 and TRBJ1-5, reads KAGVTQTPRYLIKTRGQQVTLSCSPISGHRSVSWYQQTPGQGLQFLFEYFSETQRNKGNFPGRFSGRQFSNSRSEMNVSTLELGDSALYLCASSTDGTGEPQHFGDGTRLSIL.

The chain's CDR3 is CASSTGLLAAFF. DNA of the CDR3: TGTGCCAGTAGTACGGGACTATTGGCCGCTTTCTTT. The chain joins TRBV19 to TRBJ1-1; D might be TRBD1 (5 bases). V lost 4 bases and J 11 bases, leaving 14 bases between the germline ends. Germline V CDR1 and CDR2: LNHDA, SQIVND (reference sequence). The CDR3 spans 12 residues.

This clone came up once. V and J are TRBV3-1 (or the pseudogene TRBV3-2) and TRBJ2-2; TRBD2 agrees at 13 bases. The V and J ends lost 6 bases and 5 bases, in that order; junction bases with no gene match: 15. CDR3 length: 19 residues. Germline-derived CDR1 and CDR2 are LGHDT and YNNKEL (reference sequence). Here the CDR3 reads CASSSTGTSGILRTGELFF. The CDR3, as DNA: TGTGCCAGCAGTTCGACCGGGACTAGCGGGATTTTGAGGACCGGGGAGCTGTTTTTT.

This chain uses TRBV5-1 with TRBJ2-3; TRBD1 agrees at 8 bases. With 0 bases clipped from V and 3 bases from J, the junction kept 9 bases outside the gene matches. The germline gives CDR1 SGHRS, CDR2 YFSETQ. CDR3 length equals 17 residues. CDR3 amino acids: CASSLAPGRGRTDTQYF. CDR3 coding DNA: TGCGCCAGCAGCTTGGCCCCTGGCAGGGGGCGAACAGATACGCAGTATTTT.